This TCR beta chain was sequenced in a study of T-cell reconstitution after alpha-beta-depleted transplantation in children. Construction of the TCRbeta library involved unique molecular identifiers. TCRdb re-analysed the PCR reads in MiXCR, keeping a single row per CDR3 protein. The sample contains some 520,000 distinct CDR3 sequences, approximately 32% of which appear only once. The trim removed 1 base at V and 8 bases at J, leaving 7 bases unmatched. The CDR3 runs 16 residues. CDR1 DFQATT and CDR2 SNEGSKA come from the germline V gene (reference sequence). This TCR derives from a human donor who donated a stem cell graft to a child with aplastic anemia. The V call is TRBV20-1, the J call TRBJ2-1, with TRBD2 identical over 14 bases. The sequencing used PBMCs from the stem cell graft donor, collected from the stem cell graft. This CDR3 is CSARGGLAGGRDEQFF. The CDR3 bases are TGCAGTGCTAGAGGCGGACTAGCGGGAGGCCGAGATGAGCAGTTCTTC.